Following are 21 T cell receptor beta chains from one sample sequenced in a study of blood T cell repertoires in COVID-19. Assay used: immunoSEQ multiplex PCR; TCRdb lists only in-frame clones, some missing. This table holds about 100,000 clones, roughly 80% found once. The specimen was peripheral blood. These receptors were taken from a human donor in a cohort sampled during active COVID-19.

This clone is a singleton in its sample. The chain has TRBV28 and TRBJ2-1; possible D gene TRBD1, 6 bases. This CDR3 has 13 residues. Germline V gives CDR1 MDHEN, CDR2 SYDVKM. The V and J ends lost 7 bases and 5 bases respectively, with 12 bases between them. The CDR3 DNA follows: TGTGCCAGCATAGGACAGAATGACAATGAGCAGTTCTTC. This translates into CASIGQNDNEQFF.

V gene TRBV5-5 combines with J gene TRBJ2-7; tentatively, D is TRBD1 (5 bases). Germline CDR1 and CDR2: SGHKS and YYEKEE (reference sequence). The V end lost 4 bases, the J end lost 1 base, and 9 bases lay between the germline ends. The CDR3 runs 13 residues. The CDR3 DNA reads as TGTGCCAGCAGCCCTAGACAGTCCTACGAGCAGTACTTC. This encodes CASSPRQSYEQYF.

The gene calls are TRBV29-1 and TRBJ2-7; D possibly corresponds to TRBD1 (6 bases). The CDR3 runs to 14 residues. V was cut by 6 bases and J by 0 bases, with 15 bases left in between. CDR1 is SQVTM and CDR2 is ANQGSEA in the germline V gene. The CDR3 reads CSVALQGISYEQYF. In DNA, the CDR3 is TGCAGCGTAGCTTTACAGGGAATCTCCTACGAGCAGTACTTC.

The chain employs TRBV7-2 and TRBJ2-4; 7 bases agree with TRBD2. The length of the CDR3 is 14 residues. CDR1 and CDR2 from the germline V gene are SGHTA and FQGNSA. The J segment lost 2 bases and the V segment lost 4 bases, leaving 2 bases of the junction unmatched. CDR3 coding DNA: TGTGCCAGCAGCTGGGGGGGATCCAAAAACATTCAGTACTTC. Amino acid sequence: CASSWGGSKNIQYF.

Only a few counts were recorded for this clone. The V and J genes are TRBV28 and TRBJ2-7, with D uncertain. Germline V gene lookup returns CDR1 MDHEN and CDR2 SYDVKM. The CDR3 totals 13 residues. Trimming left V 6 bases short and J 4 bases short, with 13 bases between. Here the CDR3 reads CASREPTEYEQYF. Here the CDR3 DNA reads TGTGCCAGCAGAGAACCGACTGAGTACGAGCAGTACTTC.

Only a few counts were recorded for this clone. The gene calls are TRBV12-3 or TRBV12-4 and TRBJ2-2; D is uncertain. V lost 1 base to trimming and J lost 6 bases, with 3 bases between them. CDR3 length: 12 residues. The CDR3 nucleotides are TGTGCCAGCAGTTTAGGCGCCGGGGAGCTGTTTTTT. Protein sequence: CASSLGAGELFF.

The V call is TRBV6-6, the J call TRBJ1-5, with 7 bases matching TRBD1. The germline CDR1 and CDR2 sequences are MNHNY and SVGAGI (reference sequence). V lost 5 bases and J lost 8; bases outside the gene matches: 6. The CDR3 has 13 residues. The CDR3 DNA follows: TGTGCCAGCAGTCGGGACAGCGACAAGCCCCAGCATTTT. Protein product: CASSRDSDKPQHF.

The rearrangement links TRBV6-6 to TRBJ2-2; TRBD2 matches 13 bases. Per the germline V gene, CDR1 is MNHNY and CDR2 is SVGAGI (reference sequence). V trimming: 7 bases; J trimming: 3 bases; junction bases outside the gene matches: 11. This CDR3 comprises 18 residues. The CDR3 region is CASIRLAGGGRDTGELFF. CDR3 nucleotide sequence: TGTGCCAGCATTCGACTAGCGGGGGGCGGACGTGACACCGGGGAGCTGTTTTTT.

The chain is built from TRBV12-3 or TRBV12-4 and TRBJ1-5, with 7 bases that match TRBD1. The CDR3 is 12 residues long. V dropped 6 bases and J dropped 11; count of bases not matched to a gene: 7. The CDR3 protein is CASSTTGSTQHF. CDR3 nucleotides: TGTGCCAGCAGCACGACAGGGTCGACCCAGCATTTT.

This clone came up a few times. J is TRBJ2-7 and V is TRBV5-1; TRBD2 matches 10 bases. CDR1 is SGHRS and CDR2 is YFSETQ in the germline V gene. The CDR3 is 15 amino acids. J was trimmed by 0 bases and V by 3 bases; bases with no gene match: 3. CDR3 sequence (DNA): TGCGCCAGCAGCTACGGGACTAGCGACTCCTACGAGCAGTACTTC. Its protein product is CASSYGTSDSYEQYF.

The rearrangement uses TRBV29-1 and TRBJ2-2; no clear D. Germline CDR1 SQVTM, CDR2 ANQGSEA. Trimming stripped 6 bases from V and 6 bases from J, with 11 bases between. The CDR3 has 12 residues. CDR3 protein: CSVFRGSGELFF. The DNA for the CDR3 is TGCAGCGTGTTCAGAGGATCCGGGGAGCTGTTTTTT.

The V and J genes are TRBV24-1 and TRBJ2-5, with TRBD1 identical over 7 bases. This CDR3 has 12 residues. J lost 12 bases, V lost 5 bases, and 8 bases had no gene match. Germline V CDR1 and CDR2: KGHDR, SFDVKD. CDR3 loop: CATSVSGGRKYF. Written as DNA, the CDR3 is TGTGCCACCAGTGTATCAGGGGGTCGGAAGTACTTC.

The V and J genes are TRBV4-1 and TRBJ1-4; D is uncertain. This CDR3 has 16 amino acids. Between the trimmed V and J ends, which lost 0 bases and 8 bases, there was a span of 16 bases. Germline lookup yields CDR1 MGHRA and CDR2 YSYEKL. The CDR3 sequence is CASSQDPDTEREKLFF. In nucleotides, the CDR3 is TGCGCCAGCAGCCAAGATCCCGACACCGAAAGAGAAAAACTGTTTTTT.

The table lists this clone with a count of one. The chain uses TRBV2 and TRBJ2-3; possible D gene TRBD1, 6 bases. Trimming left V 6 bases short and J 2 bases short, with 12 bases between. From germline, CDR1 is SNHLY and CDR2 FYNNEI. The CDR3 length is 14 residues. In nucleotides, the CDR3 is TGTGCCAGCAGCCACGGACAGTCCACAGATACGCAGTATTTT. Its translation is CASSHGQSTDTQYF.

This chain uses TRBV18 with TRBJ2-3, with 7 bases matching TRBD1. Germline V gene lookup returns CDR1 KGHSH and CDR2 LQKENI. CDR3 size: 16 residues. The ends lost 6 bases at V and 1 base at J; junction bases unmatched: 10. Here the CDR3 DNA reads TGTGCCAGCTCCCAAAGACGACAGGGTGGCACAGATACGCAGTATTTT. Encoded protein: CASSQRRQGGTDTQYF.

The rearrangement uses TRBV28 and TRBJ1-3; no reliable D call. The germline V gene encodes CDR1 MDHEN and CDR2 SYDVKM. V lost 4 bases and J 1 base, leaving 11 bases between the germline ends. CDR3 size: 15 residues. CDR3 amino acids: CASSSPISSGNTIYF. The CDR3 region has the DNA TGTGCCAGCAGTTCCCCCATCAGTTCTGGAAACACCATATATTTT.

This chain connects TRBV18 to TRBJ2-7, with 7 bases that match TRBD1. The germline V gene encodes CDR1 KGHSH and CDR2 LQKENI. J lost 0 bases, V lost 3 bases, and 5 bases had no gene match. The CDR3 is made up of 15 amino acids. The CDR3 DNA follows: TGTGCCAGCTCACCCCGACAGGGACACTCCTACGAGCAGTACTTC. It is translated as CASSPRQGHSYEQYF.

The V and J genes are TRBV2 and TRBJ1-3; D uncertain. Trimming cost V 4 bases and J 0 bases, with 10 bases left between them. Germline loops: CDR1 SNHLY, CDR2 FYNNEI. There are 15 residues in the CDR3. The CDR3 loop is CASSGSASSGNTIYF. CDR3 sequence (DNA): TGTGCCAGCAGTGGATCTGCGAGCTCTGGAAACACCATATATTTT. The full variable domain, its missing parts supplied by reference TRBV2 and TRBJ1-3, is EPEVTQTPSHQVTQMGQEVILRCVPISNHLYFYWYRQILGQKVEFLVSFYNNEISEKSEIFDDQFSVERPDGSNFTLKIRSTKLEDSAMYFCASSGSASSGNTIYFGEGSWLTVV.

The chain joins TRBV13 to TRBJ2-1; 14 nucleotides align to TRBD2. The CDR3 sequence is 22 residues long. Germline trimming cut 4 bases from V and 6 bases from J; bases unmatched to any gene: 23. Germline V gene sequence: CDR1 PRHDT, CDR2 FYEKMQ (reference sequence). CDR3: CASSSSPQGLAGEATSGNEQFF. The CDR3 region has the DNA TGTGCCAGCAGCTCAAGCCCACAGGGACTAGCGGGAGAGGCCACCTCAGGCAATGAGCAGTTCTTC.

This chain uses TRBV5-6 with TRBJ1-2; D not certain. This CDR3 contains 14 residues. V was trimmed by 5 bases and J by 4 bases, leaving 15 bases between them. In germline, CDR1 is SGHDT, CDR2 YYEEEE. CDR3 nucleotide sequence: TGTGCCAGCAGTTCTATTGCGAACCCCTATGGCTACACCTTC. It yields the protein CASSSIANPYGYTF.

The chain couples TRBV4-2 to TRBJ1-6, with D maybe TRBD1 (6 bases). This CDR3 spans 13 amino acids. CDR1 is LGHNA, CDR2 YNFKEQ, per germline. The V end was cut by 7 bases, the J end by 13 bases, with 17 bases between. The DNA of the CDR3 is TGTGCCAGCACCCCGGACAGTCCGGGCCCCCTCCACTTT. This translates into CASTPDSPGPLHF.